These 22 T cell receptor beta chains were all obtained from the same sample, sequenced in a study of blood T cell repertoires in COVID-19. Profiling relied on immunoSEQ multiplex PCR, and the TCRdb table lists in-frame clones only, not all of them. The sample shows some 250,000 clones, 65% to 85% of them seen only once. Sample: peripheral blood. The receptors stem from a man aged 40-50 years with acute or convalescent COVID-19.

V and J are TRBV18 and TRBJ2-6; TRBD1 agrees at 7 bases. CDR1 is KGHSH, CDR2 LQKENI, per germline. Losses at the gene ends were 5 bases for V and 2 bases for J; bases not matched to a gene: 3. The CDR3 contains 15 residues. CDR3 region: CASSTTGAGANVLTF. The DNA for the CDR3 is TGTGCCAGCTCAACCACAGGGGCTGGGGCCAACGTCCTGACTTTC.

The chain joins TRBV4-1 to TRBJ2-1, with no clear D. The V end was cut by 3 bases, the J end by 8 bases, with 14 bases between. CDR1 is MGHRA and CDR2 is YSYEKL in the germline V gene. CDR3 size: 14 residues. CDR3 bases: TGCGCCAGCAGCCATTCTACGGCGGCCCATGAGCAGTTCTTC. Translating gives CASSHSTAAHEQFF.

In this sample, this clone turned up once. J is TRBJ2-5 and V is TRBV28; maybe TRBD1 (5 bases). The germline V gene has CDR1 MDHEN and CDR2 SYDVKM. This CDR3 contains 11 residues. Trimming took off 2 bases at V and 7 bases at J, with 5 bases between the two ends. The CDR3 nucleotides are TGTGCCAGCAGTTTACAGGGGACCCAGTACTTC. This gives the protein CASSLQGTQYF.

The V and J genes are TRBV19 and TRBJ2-5; D is perhaps TRBD2 (6 bases). This CDR3 has 15 residues. Germline V lookup: CDR1 LNHDA, CDR2 SQIVND (reference sequence). V shed 6 bases and J shed 5 bases, with 19 bases lying between them. The CDR3 region is CASRNGGNLFETQYF. CDR3 bases: TGTGCCAGTAGGAACGGCGGGAACTTGTTCGAGACCCAGTACTTC.

V and J are TRBV5-8 and TRBJ2-2, with 7 bases that match TRBD1. V lost 5 bases and J lost 6; bases outside the gene matches: 4. CDR3 size: 13 residues. CDR1 is SGHTS, CDR2 YDEGEE, per germline. The CDR3 DNA sequence: TGTGCCAGCAGTACGACAGGGCCCGGGGAGCTGTTTTTT. It yields the protein CASSTTGPGELFF.

The J gene is TRBJ1-5, the V gene TRBV7-2, with no clear D. This CDR3 comprises 17 residues. V was clipped by 0 bases and J by 0 bases, with 12 bases between them. Germline V CDR1 and CDR2: SGHTA, FQGNSA. The CDR3, as DNA: TGTGCCAGCAGCTTAGCGATAACAGCTTATAGCAATCAGCCCCAGCATTTT. Encoded protein: CASSLAITAYSNQPQHF.

J is TRBJ1-3 and V is TRBV18, with D tentatively TRBD1 (6 bases). Germline loops: CDR1 KGHSH, CDR2 LQKENI. V was cut by 3 bases and J by 7 bases, with 13 bases left in between. This CDR3 is 14 amino acids long. The CDR3 sequence: CASSPVDRQNTIYF. CDR3 in DNA: TGTGCCAGCTCACCTGTAGACAGGCAGAACACCATATATTTT.

The chain has TRBV5-6 and TRBJ1-3; possibly TRBD1 for D (6 bases). CDR3 length: 16 amino acids. Trimming shortened V by 0 bases and J by 0 bases, and 10 bases separated the two germline ends. Germline CDR1 and CDR2: SGHDT and YYEEEE. The CDR3 coding sequence is TGTGCCAGCAGCTTGGGCCTGACAGGCTCTGGAAACACCATATATTTT. Amino acid sequence: CASSLGLTGSGNTIYF.

V is TRBV7-9 and J is TRBJ2-7; 7 bases line up with TRBD1. The V and J ends lost 5 bases and 6 bases, in that order; junction bases with no gene match: 13. Germline V gene lookup returns CDR1 SEHNR and CDR2 FQNEAQ (reference sequence). The CDR3 runs 15 residues. The CDR3 sequence: CASSPSSRTGLEQYF. CDR3 DNA: TGTGCCAGCAGCCCGTCTTCTCGGACAGGCCTCGAGCAGTACTTC.

The chain recombines TRBV7-9 with TRBJ2-2; TRBD2 agrees at 11 bases. Germline values: CDR1 SEHNR, CDR2 FQNEAQ (reference sequence). The junction had 15 bases not matched to a gene; V was cut back by 5 bases and J by 7 bases. The CDR3 runs 18 residues. The CDR3, as DNA: TGTGCCAGCAGCCTCGACCCCAGACTAGCGGGACGCGTCGGGGAGCTGTTTTTT. Protein sequence: CASSLDPRLAGRVGELFF. The full variable domain, its missing parts supplied by reference TRBV7-9 and TRBJ2-2, is DTGVSQNPRHKITKRGQNVTFRCDPISEHNRLYWYRQTLGQGPEFLTYFQNEAQLEKSRLLSDRFSAERPKGSFSTLEIQRTEQGDSAMYLCASSLDPRLAGRVGELFFGEGSRLTVL.

V usage is TRBV4-2 and J usage is TRBJ1-3; a possible D gene is TRBD1 (6 bases). Trimming took off 3 bases at V and 0 bases at J, with 9 bases between the two ends. The CDR3 sequence is 15 residues long. The germline V gene has CDR1 LGHNA and CDR2 YNFKEQ. CDR3 amino acids: CASSQDSNSGNTIYF. The CDR3 nucleotides read TGTGCCAGCAGCCAGGACAGTAACTCTGGAAACACCATATATTTT.

About this clone: The same CDR3 is also encoded by other DNA sequences in this sample. The rearrangement links TRBV11-3 to TRBJ1-1; 8 nucleotides agree with TRBD1. The V and J ends lost 5 bases and 1 base, in that order; junction bases with no gene match: 3. This CDR3 region has 14 residues. Germline lookup yields CDR1 SGHNT and CDR2 YENEEA. DNA for the CDR3: TGTGCCAGCAGCCCAGGACAGGGGAACACTGAAGCTTTCTTT. This encodes CASSPGQGNTEAFF.

This clone was observed a single time. The rearrangement joins TRBV6-6 to TRBJ2-3; no firm D call. The CDR3 runs 16 residues. Germline lookup yields CDR1 MNHNY and CDR2 SVGAGI (reference sequence). Trimming took 2 bases from V and 1 from J, leaving 13 bases between them. CDR3 in DNA: TGTGCCAGCAGTTACGCGGCGGTCGTCGGCACAGATACGCAGTATTTT. Translation gives CASSYAAVVGTDTQYF.

The chain is built from TRBV4-3 and TRBJ1-2, with D perhaps TRBD1 (5 bases). Germline V gives CDR1 LGHNA, CDR2 YSLEER. This CDR3 comprises 13 residues. V was shortened by 1 base and J by 8 bases, with 11 bases between the two germline ends. The CDR3 spells CASSQAQGTGYTF. The CDR3 DNA follows: TGCGCCAGCAGCCAAGCCCAGGGTACGGGCTACACCTTC.

This clone has just one count. The chain employs TRBV3-1 (or the pseudogene TRBV3-2) and TRBJ2-1, with a weak D call TRBD2 (5 bases). V was pared by 0 bases and J by 7 bases, with 10 bases between. Looked up from germline, CDR1 is LGHDT and CDR2 is YNNKEL (reference sequence). This CDR3 has 14 residues. CDR3 sequence: CASSQERELNEQFF. The CDR3 nucleotides read TGTGCCAGCAGCCAAGAAAGGGAGCTAAATGAGCAGTTCTTC.

CDR3 in amino acids: CASSPGGGRPSPYEQYF. The CDR3 region has the DNA TGTGCCAGCAGCCCCGGAGGAGGGAGGCCCAGTCCCTACGAGCAGTACTTC. This sequence joins TRBV7-2 and TRBJ2-7, with a weak D call TRBD2 (6 bases). V lost 5 bases, J lost 2 bases, and 22 bases lay in between. CDR3 size: 17 residues. Germline V gives CDR1 SGHTA, CDR2 FQGNSA.

This rearrangement joins TRBV5-4 to TRBJ1-3; D not resolved. The CDR3 contains 14 residues. The germline V and J ends were trimmed by 1 base and 0 bases, with 5 bases remaining between them. Germline loops: CDR1 SGHNT, CDR2 YYREEE (reference sequence). The CDR3 coding sequence is TGTGCCAGCAGCTTGACAGACTCTGGAAACACCATATATTTT. It yields the protein CASSLTDSGNTIYF.

The rearrangement uses TRBV6-5 and TRBJ2-7; D unclear. The germline V and J ends were trimmed by 6 bases and 7 bases, with 10 bases remaining between them. The CDR3 totals 11 residues. Germline CDR1 reads MNHEY; CDR2 reads SVGAGI. The CDR3 DNA reads TGTGCCAGCAGGAATGGAGAAGAGCAGTACTTC. It codes for CASRNGEEQYF.

The rearrangement uses TRBV7-9 and TRBJ1-4, with D possibly being TRBD1 (5 bases). The CDR3 spans 17 residues. CDR1 is SEHNR and CDR2 is FQNEAQ in the germline V gene (reference sequence). Deletions cut 2 bases from V and 6 bases from J, with 19 bases between. CDR3 sequence: CASSLHFLGHHDEKLFF. Here the CDR3 DNA reads TGTGCCAGCAGCTTACATTTTCTAGGACATCATGATGAAAAACTGTTTTTT.

The rearrangement links TRBV7-6 to TRBJ2-3; TRBD2 aligns across 7 bases. The CDR3 runs to 16 residues. The V and J ends lost 2 bases and 0 bases, in that order; junction bases with no gene match: 5. Germline-derived CDR1 and CDR2 are SGHVS and FNYEAQ. The CDR3, as DNA: TGTGCCAGCAGCTTATGGGGAGGGGCTAGCACAGATACGCAGTATTTT. This sequence encodes CASSLWGGASTDTQYF. The full variable domain, with the rest looked up from reference TRBV7-6 and TRBJ2-3, is GAGVSQSPRYKVTKRGQDVALRCDPISGHVSLYWYRQALGQGPEFLTYFNYEAQQDKSGLPNDRFSAERPEGSISTLTIQRTEQRDSAMYRCASSLWGGASTDTQYFGPGTRLTVL.

V and J are TRBV7-3 and TRBJ2-1; no definite D call. V lost 3 bases and J lost 6, with 9 bases in between. CDR3 length: 13 residues. Germline V gene lookup returns CDR1 SGHTA and CDR2 FQGTGA. CDR3 residues: CASSFGGGNEQFF. The CDR3 nucleotides read TGTGCCAGCAGCTTCGGCGGCGGCAATGAGCAGTTCTTC.

The chain employs TRBV10-3 and TRBJ1-5; 10 nucleotides match TRBD1. Per the germline V gene, CDR1 is ENHRY and CDR2 is SYGVKD. V shed 0 bases, J shed 5 bases, and the junction held 1 base outside the gene matches. The CDR3 consists of 15 residues. The CDR3 DNA is TGTGCCATCAGTGAGTCCGGACAGGGGGATCAGCCCCAGCATTTT. This codes for CAISESGQGDQPQHF.